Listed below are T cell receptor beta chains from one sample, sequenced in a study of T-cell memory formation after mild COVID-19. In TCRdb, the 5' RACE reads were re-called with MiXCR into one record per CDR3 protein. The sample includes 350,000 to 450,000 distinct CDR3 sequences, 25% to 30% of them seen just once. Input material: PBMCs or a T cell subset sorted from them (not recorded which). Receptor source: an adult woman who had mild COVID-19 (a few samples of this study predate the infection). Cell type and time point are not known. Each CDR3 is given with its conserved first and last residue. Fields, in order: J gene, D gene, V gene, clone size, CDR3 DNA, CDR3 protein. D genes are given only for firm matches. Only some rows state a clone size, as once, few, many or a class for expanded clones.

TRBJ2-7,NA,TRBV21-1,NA,TGTGCCAGCAGCAAACACGGTAGCGGCTCCTCCTACGAGCAGTACTTC,CASSKHGSGSSYEQYF
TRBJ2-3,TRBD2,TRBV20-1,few,TGCAGTGCTACCCGTAGCGGGACTAGCACAGATACGCAGTATTTT,CSATRSGTSTDTQYF
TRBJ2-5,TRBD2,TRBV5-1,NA,TGCGCCAGCAGCTTGAACTTGAGGAGCGGGGGAGAACGGGAGACCCAGTACTTC,CASSLNLRSGGERETQYF
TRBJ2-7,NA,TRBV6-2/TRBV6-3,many,TGTGCCAGCAGTACGGCCGGAGCCTCCTACGAGCAGTACTTC,CASSTAGASYEQYF
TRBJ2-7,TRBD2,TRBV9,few,TGTGCCAGCAGCAGATTACCTAGCGGGGAGAAAGAGCAGTACTTC,CASSRLPSGEKEQYF
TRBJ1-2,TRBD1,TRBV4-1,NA,TGCGCCAGCAGGGGTACAGGGGGGTATGGCTACACCTTC,CASRGTGGYGYTF
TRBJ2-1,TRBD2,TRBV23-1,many,TGCGCCAGCAGTCAATTGCGCGGGAGCCCCTACAATGAGCAGTTCTTC,CASSQLRGSPYNEQFF
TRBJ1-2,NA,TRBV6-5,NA,TGTGCCAGCAGTTACGAGGGTTCTGGCTACACCTTC,CASSYEGSGYTF
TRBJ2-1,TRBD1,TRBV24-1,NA,TGTGCCACCAGTGAGGACAGGGGAGGGCAGTTCTTC,CATSEDRGGQFF
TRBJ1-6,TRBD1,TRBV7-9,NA,TGTGCCAGCAAGGGACAGGGTGTTTCACCCCTCCACTTT,CASKGQGVSPLHF
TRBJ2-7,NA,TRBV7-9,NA,TGTGCCAGCAGCTTTGTGGGGACCTACGAGCAGTACTTC,CASSFVGTYEQYF
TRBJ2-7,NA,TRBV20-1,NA,TGCAGTGCTAGAGATCAGAGGTCCCCCTCCTACGAGCAGTACTTC,CSARDQRSPSYEQYF
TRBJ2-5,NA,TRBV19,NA,TGTGCCAGTAGCGCGACAGGATTGGAGACCCAGTACTTC,CASSATGLETQYF
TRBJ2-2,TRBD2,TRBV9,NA,TGTGCCAGCAGCGAACACCCGGGGGGACTAGCGGAAAAGAACACCTGGGAGCTGTTTTTT,CASSEHPGGLAEKNTWELFF